This T cell receptor beta chain comes out of a study of CD8 T cells in ankylosing spondylitis. Study outcomes and limitations: Past studies reported some motif variants in reactive arthritis synovial fluid and blood. Blood of patients with ankylosing spondylitis appeared to be characterized by a TCR beta motif of eight highly homologous variants.

This clonotype was recorded at least ten times. Its antigen is not identified. Quantitative barcoded 5'-RACE was used to prepare TCR beta libraries. One entry per CDR3 protein results from TCRdb running MiXCR on the 5' RACE reads. Of roughly 180,000 distinct CDR3 sequences listed, 10% to 15% are singletons. The ends were cut back, 5 bases at V and 0 bases at J, with 10 bases in the middle. This CDR3 is built from 15 residues. Germline V gene sequence: CDR1 MDHEN, CDR2 SYDVKM. Sequenced material: blood, either unsorted or a sorted T cell fraction (not recorded which). This rearrangement joins TRBV28 to TRBJ1-4; D is possibly TRBD1 (5 bases). This receptor was identified in a female donor with ankylosing spondylitis or in good health (not recorded which). The CDR3: CASSRPGSTNEKLFF. CDR3 sequence (DNA): TGTGCCAGCAGTCGCCCAGGGTCAACTAATGAAAAACTGTTTTTT.